These 28 T cell receptor beta chains share one sample of origin, sequenced in a study of a mutant IDH1 vaccine in newly diagnosed glioma. The time point denotes: week 23, last vaccination. Doses consisted of 300 ug of mutant IDH1 20-mer peptide each, paired with topical imiquimod. Profiled with immunoSEQ multiplex PCR; TCRdb holds only in-frame clones, not every one. The repertoire has roughly 30,000 clones, 88% of them found once; the top ten carry less than 3%. These TCRs are of unknown antigen specificity. This material consisted of PBMCs, taken from a glioma patient whose treatment included an IDH1 peptide vaccine. Receptors originate from a man aged 35 to 55 with glioma.

The chain employs TRBV12-5 and TRBJ2-2; D call uncertain. Germline V gene sequence: CDR1 LGHNT, CDR2 FRNRAP. CDR3 length: 15 residues. V gave up 0 bases and J gave up 5 bases, with 10 bases separating them. This CDR3 reads CASGLVIGSTGELFF. As DNA, the CDR3 is TGTGCTAGTGGTTTGGTAATTGGGTCAACCGGGGAGCTGTTTTTT. Full variable domain (missing parts from reference TRBV12-5 and TRBJ2-2): DARVTQTPRHKVTEMGQEVTMRCQPILGHNTVFWYRQTMMQGLELLAYFRNRAPLDDSGMPKDRFSAEMPDATLATLKIQPSEPRDSAVYFCASGLVIGSTGELFFGEGSRLTVL.

The chain couples TRBV14 to TRBJ2-5; 7 bases are a match to TRBD1. Looked up from germline, CDR1 is SGHDN and CDR2 is FVKESK. Germline trimming cut 4 bases from V and 9 bases from J; bases unmatched to any gene: 8. The CDR3 length is 13 residues. CDR3 sequence reads: CASSPDRLSAQYF. CDR3 DNA sequence: TGTGCCAGCAGCCCGGACAGGTTATCGGCCCAGTACTTC.

The CDR3 is CASSTGPGNTIYF. As DNA, the CDR3 is TGTGCCAGTAGTACGGGACCCGGAAACACCATATATTTT. The chain carries TRBV19 and TRBJ1-3; D is perhaps TRBD1 (5 bases). This CDR3 is built from 13 residues. CDR1 is LNHDA and CDR2 is SQIVND in the germline V gene (reference sequence). The ends were cut back, 4 bases at V and 4 bases at J, with 8 bases in the middle.

The chain links TRBV28 to TRBJ1-5, with TRBD1 matching over 7 bases. The germline V gene has CDR1 MDHEN and CDR2 SYDVKM. The CDR3 spans 17 residues. V lost 6 bases to trimming and J lost 0 bases; unmatched junction nucleotides: 11. CDR3 amino acids: CASRETGQRYSNQPQHF. The CDR3 DNA reads TGTGCCAGCAGGGAAACGGGACAGCGATATAGCAATCAGCCCCAGCATTTT. The complete variable domain, with remaining parts taken from reference TRBV28 and TRBJ1-5, reads DVKVTQSSRYLVKRTGEKVFLECVQDMDHENMFWYRQDPGLGLRLIYFSYDVKMKEKGDIPEGYSVSREKKERFSLILESASTNQTSMYLCASRETGQRYSNQPQHFGDGTRLSIL.

Here the CDR3 reads CASTGAGYATNEKLFF. The DNA for the CDR3 is TGTGCCAGCACCGGGGCAGGGTATGCAACTAATGAAAAACTGTTTTTT. The chain employs TRBV18 and TRBJ1-4; TRBD1 is a possible D gene (5 bases). V was trimmed by 8 bases and J by 0 bases, leaving 16 bases between them. Germline V gene data show CDR1 as KGHSH and CDR2 as LQKENI. The CDR3 loop spans 16 amino acids.

The CDR3 protein is CASSAGHSGGYTF. In nucleotides, the CDR3 is TGTGCCAGCAGCGCGGGACACTCGGGTGGCTACACCTTC. The chain uses TRBV7-2 and TRBJ1-2; TRBD1 might be the D (6 bases). CDR1 is SGHTA, CDR2 FQGNSA, per germline. Trimming took off 5 bases at V and 7 bases at J, with 14 bases between the two ends. This CDR3 spans 13 amino acids.

The chain couples TRBV4-1 to TRBJ2-2; 7 positions match TRBD1. In germline, CDR1 is MGHRA, CDR2 YSYEKL. The CDR3 contains 18 residues. The trim removed 1 base at V and 0 bases at J, leaving 8 bases unmatched. The CDR3 here is CASSQVWEGGANTGELFF. The CDR3 nucleotides read TGCGCCAGCAGCCAAGTTTGGGAAGGGGGCGCGAACACCGGGGAGCTGTTTTTT.

The chain links TRBV19 to TRBJ1-2; TRBD1 matches at 8 bases. The CDR3 contains 13 residues. After removal of 6 bases from V and 6 bases from J, the junction contained 6 bases not matched to a gene. The germline gives CDR1 LNHDA, CDR2 SQIVND (reference sequence). CDR3 nucleotide sequence: TGTGCCAGTAGCAGACAGGGGACTAATGGCTACACCTTC. Translation gives CASSRQGTNGYTF.

This rearrangement joins TRBV10-1 to TRBJ2-7; D is tentatively TRBD1 or TRBD2 (5 bases each). The CDR3 consists of 14 residues. Trimming pared 0 bases from V and 5 bases from J, leaving 11 bases between. CDR1 and CDR2 (germline): WNHNN, SYGVQD (reference sequence). CDR3 sequence: CASSESRDRNEQYV. The CDR3 DNA reads as TGCGCCAGCAGTGAGTCCCGGGACCGGAACGAGCAGTACGTC.

In this sample, this clone turned up once. The chain is built from TRBV4-1 and TRBJ2-7; TRBD2 matches at 8 bases. The V gene end was trimmed by 0 bases and the J gene end by 5 bases; junction bases not matched to a gene: 15. The CDR3 is 18 amino acids. The germline CDR1 and CDR2 sequences are MGHRA and YSYEKL. The CDR3, as DNA: TGCGCCAGCAGCCAAGATAGCGGCGCTAGCGGGTTGTTCAACGAGCAGTACTTC. Amino acids: CASSQDSGASGLFNEQYF.

A word on this clone: At one boundary the junction diverges from the germline segment, which might be a read error. This rearrangement joins TRBV7-7 to TRBJ2-7, with D perhaps being TRBD1 or TRBD2 (6 bases each). The CDR3 has 13 residues. Germline loops: CDR1 SSHAT, CDR2 FNYEAQ (reference sequence). CDR3 sequence: CASSLADSYEQYF. In DNA, the CDR3 is TGTGCTAGCAGCTTAGCGGACAGCTACGAGCAGTACTTC.

V gene TRBV9 combines with J gene TRBJ2-5, with D maybe TRBD2 (6 bases). CDR1 and CDR2 (germline): SGDLS, YYNGEE. V was cut by 3 bases and J by 0 bases, with 15 bases left in between. The CDR3 extends over 16 amino acids. The CDR3 coding sequence is TGTGCCAGCAGCGATTACGGGACTTCGTACCAAGAGACCCAGTACTTC. Encoded protein: CASSDYGTSYQETQYF.

V is TRBV21-1 and J is TRBJ2-7; the table's D call, TRBD2, has no DNA check behind it. TRBV21-1 is annotated as a pseudogene. The CDR3 sequence is 14 residues long. CDR3 nucleotide sequence: TGTGCCAGCAGCAAAGAGGGGACTTTCTACGAGCAGTACGTC. As protein: CASSKEGTFYEQYV.

This chain links TRBV7-2 with TRBJ2-7, with D maybe TRBD2 (6 bases). The length of the CDR3 is 18 residues. In germline, CDR1 is SGHTA, CDR2 FQGNSA. The ends were cut back, 5 bases at V and 0 bases at J, with 23 bases in the middle. CDR3 region: CASSLQTSGLTSSYEQYV. The CDR3 DNA sequence: TGTGCCAGCAGCCTACAAACCTCGGGACTGACGAGCTCCTACGAGCAGTACGTC.

This chain joins TRBV5-1 and TRBJ1-6, with D perhaps matching TRBD1 (5 bases). The CDR3 runs to 14 residues. Germline-derived CDR1 and CDR2 are SGHRS and YFSETQ. Trimming stripped 3 bases from V and 10 bases from J, with 14 bases between. The CDR3: CASSSRMGDSPLHF. CDR3 nucleotides: TGCGCCAGCAGCTCGAGGATGGGGGACTCACCCCTCCACTTT.

Here the CDR3 DNA reads TGTGCCACCAGTCGGGGCTTGTCAGAAGCCTACGAGCAGTACGTC. As protein: CATSRGLSEAYEQYV. V and J are TRBV15 and TRBJ2-7, with D perhaps given as TRBD1 or TRBD2 (5 bases each). Germline loops: CDR1 LNHNV, CDR2 YYDKDF (reference sequence). The length of the CDR3 is 15 residues. The germline V and J ends were trimmed by 6 bases and 2 bases, with 17 bases remaining between them.

The chain carries TRBV28 and TRBJ1-1, with 10 nucleotides matching TRBD1. The CDR3 extends over 16 amino acids. The germline V gene encodes CDR1 MDHEN and CDR2 SYDVKM. V lost 6 bases and J lost 9; bases outside the gene matches: 16. The CDR3 DNA sequence: TGTGCCAGCAGCCGCCGCGGGGGGACAGGGGCCAGGAAAGCTTTCTTT. This sequence encodes CASSRRGGTGARKAFF.

In this sample, this clone turned up a few times. The chain employs TRBV4-2 and TRBJ1-2, with TRBD1 identical over 8 bases. After removal of 0 bases from V and 3 bases from J, the junction contained 9 bases not matched to a gene. The CDR3 is made up of 17 amino acids. From germline, CDR1 is LGHNA and CDR2 YNFKEQ. The CDR3 region is CASSQEGGTGSHYGYTF. CDR3 DNA sequence: TGTGCCAGCAGCCAAGAAGGGGGGACAGGCTCTCACTATGGCTACACCTTC.

The chain combines TRBV18 with TRBJ2-3; 8 bases are a match to TRBD2. The CDR3 covers 16 residues. V gave up 5 bases and J gave up 6 bases; unmatched junction bases: 13. Germline CDR1 is KGHSH and CDR2 is LQKENI. CDR3 protein: CASSVPTGLGGDTQYF. Here the CDR3 DNA reads TGTGCCAGCTCAGTTCCGACGGGACTAGGTGGGGATACGCAGTATTTT.

The J gene is TRBJ1-2, the V gene TRBV2, with a weak D call TRBD1 (6 bases). Deletions cut 6 bases from V and 5 bases from J, with 19 bases between. Germline CDR1 SNHLY, CDR2 FYNNEI. CDR3 length: 15 residues. The CDR3 bases are TGTGCCAGCAGGGACGTGAGGGCCAGGGGTTATGGCTACACCTTC. Translating gives CASRDVRARGYGYTF.

The V and J genes are TRBV18 and TRBJ2-5, with TRBD2 matching over 10 bases. The J segment lost 0 bases and the V segment lost 3 bases, leaving 16 bases of the junction unmatched. The germline V gene encodes CDR1 KGHSH and CDR2 LQKENI. The CDR3 has 20 amino acids. CDR3 region: CASSPPLTRWLAGDQETQYF. CDR3 nucleotide sequence: TGTGCCAGCTCACCGCCCCTCACGCGGTGGCTAGCGGGGGACCAAGAGACCCAGTACTTC.

V and J are TRBV6-1 and TRBJ2-7; 12 bases line up with TRBD2. The CDR3 sequence is 16 residues long. V shed 4 bases and J 3 bases; nucleotides not matched to a gene: 7. Germline values: CDR1 MNHNS, CDR2 SASEGT. The CDR3 sequence: CASSVPTSGSNYEQYF. CDR3 nucleotides: TGTGCCAGCAGTGTTCCGACTAGCGGGAGTAACTACGAGCAGTACTTC.

The genes are TRBV28 and TRBJ2-7; perhaps D is TRBD1 or TRBD2 (5 bases each). The ends were cut back, 6 bases at V and 2 bases at J, with 8 bases in the middle. The germline CDR1 and CDR2 sequences are MDHEN and SYDVKM. The CDR3 spans 12 residues. The CDR3 sequence is CASRGDPYEQYF. The CDR3 DNA reads TGTGCCAGCAGGGGGGACCCCTACGAGCAGTACTTC.

The rearrangement uses TRBV27 and TRBJ2-3, with 9 bases identical to TRBD2. V dropped 2 bases and J dropped 0; count of bases not matched to a gene: 3. In germline, CDR1 is MNHEY, CDR2 SMNVEV (reference sequence). The CDR3 length is 16 residues. The CDR3, as DNA: TGTGCCAGCAGTTTAAGACTAGCGGATAGCACAGATACGCAGTATTTT. Protein: CASSLRLADSTDTQYF.

This chain connects TRBV7-8 to TRBJ2-3; D not certain. Germline CDR1 is SGHVS and CDR2 is FQNEAQ. The CDR3 runs to 13 residues. The ends were cut back, 4 bases at V and 5 bases at J, with 10 bases in the middle. The CDR3 nucleotides are TGTGCCAGCAGCTACGGAGTTGTAGATACGCAGTATTTT. This sequence encodes CASSYGVVDTQYF.

The rearrangement links TRBV11-3 to TRBJ2-1; 7 nucleotides align to TRBD1. Germline lookup yields CDR1 SGHNT and CDR2 YENEEA. Trimming removed 3 bases from V and 6 bases from J; junction bases left unmatched: 8. CDR3 length: 15 amino acids. CDR3 nucleotides: TGTGCCAGCAGCTTTGAGGGGGCGGTTGTCAATGAGCAGTTCTTC. It translates to CASSFEGAVVNEQFF.

This clone was seen a single time. The rearrangement uses TRBV7-8 and TRBJ1-6; weak D call: TRBD1 (6 bases). CDR1 SGHVS and CDR2 FQNEAQ come from the germline V gene. Trimming took 1 base from V and 0 from J, leaving 13 bases between them. The CDR3 runs 18 residues. The CDR3 reads CASSLGGQASSYNSPLHF. CDR3 DNA: TGTGCCAGCAGCTTAGGGGGGCAGGCGAGCTCCTATAATTCACCCCTCCACTTT.

The rearrangement uses TRBV15 and TRBJ1-1, with a weak D call TRBD1 (6 bases). V was pared by 0 bases and J by 6 bases, with 8 bases between. The length of the CDR3 is 13 residues. The germline gives CDR1 LNHNV, CDR2 YYDKDF (reference sequence). CDR3 amino acids: CATSREQGPEAFF. The CDR3 DNA reads as TGTGCCACCAGCAGAGAACAGGGACCTGAAGCTTTCTTT.